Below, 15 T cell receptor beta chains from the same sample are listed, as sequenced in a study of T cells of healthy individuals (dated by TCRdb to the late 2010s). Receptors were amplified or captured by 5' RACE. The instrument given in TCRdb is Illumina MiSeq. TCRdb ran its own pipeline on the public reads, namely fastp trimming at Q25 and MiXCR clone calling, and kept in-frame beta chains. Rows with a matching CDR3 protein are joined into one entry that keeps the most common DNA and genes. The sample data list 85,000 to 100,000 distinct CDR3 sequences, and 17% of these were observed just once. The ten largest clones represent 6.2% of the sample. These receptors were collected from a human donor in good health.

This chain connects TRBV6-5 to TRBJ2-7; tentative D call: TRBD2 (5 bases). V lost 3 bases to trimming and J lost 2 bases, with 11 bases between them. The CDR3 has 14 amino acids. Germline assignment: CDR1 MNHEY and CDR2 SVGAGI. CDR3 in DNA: TGTGCCAGCAGTTATTTAGGCGGGCCCTACGAGCAGTACTTC. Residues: CASSYLGGPYEQYF.

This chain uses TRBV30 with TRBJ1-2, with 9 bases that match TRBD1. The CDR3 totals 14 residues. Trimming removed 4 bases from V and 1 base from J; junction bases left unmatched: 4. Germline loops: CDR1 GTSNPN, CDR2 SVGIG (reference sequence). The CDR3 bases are TGTGCCTGGACTCCGGGACAGGGTAACTATGGCTACACCTTC. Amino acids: CAWTPGQGNYGYTF.

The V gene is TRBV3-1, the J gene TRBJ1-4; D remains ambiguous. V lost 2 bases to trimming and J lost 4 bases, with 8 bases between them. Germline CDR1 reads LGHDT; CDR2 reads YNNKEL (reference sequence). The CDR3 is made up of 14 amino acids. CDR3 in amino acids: CASSQSQINEKLFF. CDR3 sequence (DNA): TGTGCCAGCAGCCAAAGTCAGATTAATGAAAAACTGTTTTTT.

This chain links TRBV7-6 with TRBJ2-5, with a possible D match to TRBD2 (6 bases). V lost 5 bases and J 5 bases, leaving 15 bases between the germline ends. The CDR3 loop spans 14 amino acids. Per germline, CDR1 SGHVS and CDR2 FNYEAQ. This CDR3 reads CASSQKAGPETQYF. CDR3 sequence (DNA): TGTGCCAGCAGCCAGAAAGCGGGTCCTGAGACCCAGTACTTC.

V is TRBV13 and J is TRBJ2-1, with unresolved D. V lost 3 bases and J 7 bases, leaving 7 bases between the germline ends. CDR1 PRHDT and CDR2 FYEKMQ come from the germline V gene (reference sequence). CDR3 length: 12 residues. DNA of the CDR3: TGTGCCAGCAGCTTGGGCGAAAATGAGCAGTTCTTC. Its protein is CASSLGENEQFF.

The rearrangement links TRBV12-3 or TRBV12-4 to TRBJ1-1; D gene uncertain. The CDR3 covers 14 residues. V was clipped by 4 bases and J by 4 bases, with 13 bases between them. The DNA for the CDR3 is TGTGCCAGCAGTTCCGCGGGTGCTGCCACTGAAGCTTTCTTT. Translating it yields CASSSAGAATEAFF.

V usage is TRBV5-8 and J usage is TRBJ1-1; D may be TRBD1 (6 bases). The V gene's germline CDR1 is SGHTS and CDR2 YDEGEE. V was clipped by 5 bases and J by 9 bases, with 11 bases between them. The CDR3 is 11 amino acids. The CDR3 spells CASSWGAQAFF. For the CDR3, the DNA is TGTGCCAGCAGTTGGGGGGCCCAAGCTTTCTTT.

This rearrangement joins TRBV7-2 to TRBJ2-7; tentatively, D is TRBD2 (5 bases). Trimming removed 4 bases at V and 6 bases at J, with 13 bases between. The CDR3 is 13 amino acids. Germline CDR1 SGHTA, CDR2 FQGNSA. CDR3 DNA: TGTGCCAGCAGCTCCGTGGGGAGTCGCGAGCAGTACTTC. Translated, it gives CASSSVGSREQYF. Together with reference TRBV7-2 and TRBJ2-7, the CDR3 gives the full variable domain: GAGVSQSPSNKVTEKGKDVELRCDPISGHTALYWYRQSLGQGLEFLIYFQGNSAPDKSGLPSDRFSAERTGGSVSTLTIQRTQQEDSAVYLCASSSVGSREQYFGPGTRLTVT.

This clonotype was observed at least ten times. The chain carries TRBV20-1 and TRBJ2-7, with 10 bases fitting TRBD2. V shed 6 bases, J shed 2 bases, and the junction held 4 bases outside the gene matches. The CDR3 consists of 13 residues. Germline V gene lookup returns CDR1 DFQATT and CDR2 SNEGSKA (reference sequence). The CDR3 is CSASLAGAYEQYF. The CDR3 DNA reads TGCAGTGCGTCCCTAGCGGGAGCCTACGAGCAGTACTTC.

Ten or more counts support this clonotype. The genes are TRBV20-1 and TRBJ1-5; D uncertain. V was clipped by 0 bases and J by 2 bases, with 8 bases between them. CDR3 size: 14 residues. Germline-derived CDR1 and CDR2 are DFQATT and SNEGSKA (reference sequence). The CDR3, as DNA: TGCAGTGCTAGAGAAGGATCGGGCAATCAGCCCCAGCATTTT. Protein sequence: CSAREGSGNQPQHF.

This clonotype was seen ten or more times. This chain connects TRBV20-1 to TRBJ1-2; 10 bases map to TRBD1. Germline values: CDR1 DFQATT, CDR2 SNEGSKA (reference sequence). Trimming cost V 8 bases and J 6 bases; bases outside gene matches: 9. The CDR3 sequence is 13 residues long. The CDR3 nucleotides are TGCAGTCCAGCGGACAGGGGGTTCGATGGCTACACCTTC. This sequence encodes CSPADRGFDGYTF.

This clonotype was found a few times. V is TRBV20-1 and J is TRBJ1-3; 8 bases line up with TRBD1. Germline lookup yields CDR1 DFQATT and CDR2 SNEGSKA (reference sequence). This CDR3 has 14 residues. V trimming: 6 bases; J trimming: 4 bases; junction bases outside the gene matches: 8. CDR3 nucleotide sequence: TGCAGTGCGGCATCCCCAGGGGGCGGAAACACCATATATTTT. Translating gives CSAASPGGGNTIYF.

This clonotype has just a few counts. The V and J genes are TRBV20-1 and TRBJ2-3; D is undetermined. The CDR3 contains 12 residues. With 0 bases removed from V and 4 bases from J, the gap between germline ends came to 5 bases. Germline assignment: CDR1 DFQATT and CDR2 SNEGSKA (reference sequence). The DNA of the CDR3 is TGCAGTGCTAGAGATCCCCCAGATACGCAGTATTTT. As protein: CSARDPPDTQYF.

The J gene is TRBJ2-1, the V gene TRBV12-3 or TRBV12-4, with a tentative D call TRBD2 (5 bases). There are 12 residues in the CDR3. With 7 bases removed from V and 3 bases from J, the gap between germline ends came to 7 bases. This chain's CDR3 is CASTDYYNEQFF. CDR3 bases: TGTGCCAGCACCGACTACTACAATGAGCAGTTCTTC.

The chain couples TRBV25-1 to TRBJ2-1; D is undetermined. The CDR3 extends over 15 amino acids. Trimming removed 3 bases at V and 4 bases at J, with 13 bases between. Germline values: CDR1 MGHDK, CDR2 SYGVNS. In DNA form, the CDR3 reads TGTGCCAGCAGTGACCCCCGCCAGATTTACAATGAGCAGTTCTTC. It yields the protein CASSDPRQIYNEQFF.